This paragraph covers one TCR beta chain sequence. Its antigen is unidentified. Among ophthalmopathy patients, the Clinical Activity Score reached at least 3, the NOSPECS grade reached at least 4, and duration remained under 3 months. Used for diagnoses were clinical symptoms, serum thyroxine and TRAb, thyroid ultrasound and orbital computed tomography. The sample belongs to a study of T cells in Graves' hyperthyroidism and ophthalmopathy. Germline-derived CDR1 and CDR2 are LNHDA and SQIVND (reference sequence). Trimming stripped 6 bases from V and 6 bases from J, with 9 bases between. The CDR3 has 12 residues. TCR beta CDR3 regions were amplified from RNA transcripts. When the TCR CDR3 underwent first-round RT-PCR, the HTBI primer set was used. From the multiplex PCR reads, TCRdb called clonotypes with MiXCR, one entry per CDR3 protein. This table has about 600,000 distinct CDR3 sequences, 15% to 20% appearing once.

Study conclusions and caveats: Most thyroid clonotypes expanded above 0.001 appeared in blood too. Ophthalmopathy and stable hyperthyroidism were separated by a 13 V-J model.

This sequence joins TRBV19 and TRBJ1-5, with D uncertain. The source is a woman in her forties with Graves' ophthalmopathy. The sequencing input was blood. CDR3 nucleotide sequence: TGTGCCAGTAGGGACGGGAGTCAGCCCCAGCATTTT. Translating it yields CASRDGSQPQHF. The full variable domain, completed using reference TRBV19 and TRBJ1-5, is DGGITQSPKYLFRKEGQNVTLSCEQNLNHDAMYWYRQDPGQGLRLIYYSQIVNDFQKGDIAEGYSVSREKKESFPLTVTSAQKNPTAFYLCASRDGSQPQHFGDGTRLSIL.